The sequence of this T cell receptor beta chain was determined in a study of T cells in Graves' hyperthyroidism and ophthalmopathy (dated by TCRdb to about 2019). Broadly, across the study: Peripheral blood samples were taken at initial diagnosis, before any treatment was given. The 95 to 100 discovery patients were randomly divided into training and test sets at a 7:3 ratio. TCR Vbeta CDR3 sequencing of fewer than 150 peripheral blood samples (over 40 ophthalmopathy, under 80 hyperthyroidism and approximately 17 progressor patients) is reported in the paper. Once sampling was done, hyperthyroidism patients were given methimazole at a starting dose of 30 mg daily, whereas ophthalmopathy patients were given high-dose intravenous methylprednisolone. Thyroid tissue and blood T-cell repertoires from more than five Graves' hyperthyroidism patients were also compared in the study. Whether ophthalmopathy could be predicted prospectively was tested in an independent validation cohort made up of roughly 19 hyperthyroidism patients plus 17 patients who later progressed to ophthalmopathy. TCR V-J signatures able to tell the groups apart were searched for in a discovery cohort of 95 or so patients, of whom about 40 had Graves' ophthalmopathy and 57 had stable Graves' hyperthyroidism.

Broader findings and caveats from the paper: A model built on a 13 V-J signature distinguished ophthalmopathy from stable hyperthyroidism, reaching 87.88% sensitivity and around 82% specificity in cross-validation and 80%/75% in testing. No statistical method was used to set the sample size in advance, and investigators knew the group allocation. Most expanded thyroid clonotypes (frequency above 0.001) were also found in blood, which suggests that blood repertoires may mirror thyroid immune responses. In validation, the model predicted progression to ophthalmopathy with roughly 70% sensitivity and less than 80% specificity, a median of approximately 6.5 months before onset.

Stable Graves' hyperthyroidism was defined as no progression to ophthalmopathy during 18 months of follow-up. Hyperthyroidism patients were aged 18 to 65 years and newly diagnosed, with disease duration of less than 2 months. The study excluded patients with uncontrolled infections, other autoimmune diseases, pregnancy or lactation. Clinical symptoms, serum thyroxine and TRAb, thyroid ultrasound, and orbital computed tomography formed the basis for the diagnoses. Ficoll-Paque density gradient centrifugation was used to isolate PBMCs from 8.5 to 10 ml of fresh peripheral blood. Trizol reagent was used to extract total RNA, and RNA quality was then checked on an Agilent 2100 Bioanalyzer. A word on this clonotype: What antigen it recognizes has not been identified. No base-level quality is on record; no much larger clone is a single base apart.

The CDR3 covers 15 residues, taking in both the cysteine and the phenylalanine. The read is trimmed to its CDR3 DNA, 45 bases read in frame from base 1. The germline V gene gives CDR1 as MNHNS and CDR2 as SASEGT. Here V drops 3 bases and J drops 4 bases, and the junction holds 7 bases not matched to any gene. The TCR beta CDR3 regions were amplified from RNA transcripts. The first round of RT-PCR for the TCR CDR3 was performed with the HTBI primer set and the Qiagen OneStep RT-PCR kit. Libraries were constructed in a second round of multiplex PCR, after which size selection and purification were carried out. Paired-end sequencing of the libraries was performed with 100 bp reads on an Illumina HiSeq2000. Turning to the authors' computational methods: Raw data were processed with SOAPnuke, discarding reads with adapters, uncalled bases, mean Phred below 15, or no exact constant-primer or identifier match. COPE v1.2.5 was used to merge the high-quality paired reads, and each unique nucleotide sequence was defined as a clonotype. Clonotypes were aligned to IMGT TRBV, TRBD and TRBJ reference segments using MiTCR v1.1. Analysis was restricted to V-J combinations with a frequency above 0.0001, which covered 99% to 99.2% of repertoires. A TCS score was defined as the ratio of F50 (clonal expansion) to E x V (chaos), with BLOSUM62-based TCRdist applied between CDR3 peptides within each V-J. Welch's t-statistics and random forest reduced fewer than 600 V-J features to 10 to 15, which were used in a naive Bayes classifier (R e1071). TCRdb applied fastp at Q25 and MiXCR to the public reads, then kept only in-frame beta chains. Entries are consolidated by CDR3 protein sequence, retaining the most common genes and DNA. These V and J calls are TCRdb output, not the study's own analysis. For this sample the table gives some 510,000 distinct CDR3 sequences, of which under 25% were detected only once. The leading ten clones occupy less than 30% of the sample.

The chain was built from TRBV6-1 and TRBJ2-5, with 8 middle bases fitting TRBD2. This receptor was identified in a man between 18 and 35 years old with Graves' hyperthyroidism. Sequencing input: blood. The CDR3 protein: CASSDREGLRETQYF. The DNA reads as follows: TGTGCCAGCAGTGACCGGGAGGGCCTTCGAGAGACCCAGTACTTC.